The T cell receptor (beta chain) under discussion was sequenced for a study of OX40 agonist ivuxolimab in advanced cancers. Study details: The patients received ivuxolimab by intravenous route every 2 weeks at 0.01 to 10 mg/kg. Three patients got partial responses; one had hepatocellular carcinoma and two had cutaneous melanoma. Under the entry rules, prior anti-PD-1, anti-PD-L1 or anti-CTLA-4 therapy was allowed, and about 40% had some.

Study outcomes and limitations: The study found that CD8+ T cells averaged more expanded clones than CD4+.

Germline assignment: CDR1 SGHRS and CDR2 YFSETQ. V gave up 0 bases and J gave up 2 bases, with 9 bases separating them. This CDR3 has 15 residues. About this clone itself: Antigen: not known.

Sequencing used immunoSEQ multiplex PCR; TCRdb keeps in-frame clones, though not all of them. In the table there are tens of thousands of clones, around 93% of which are singletons. The chain joins TRBV5-1 to TRBJ2-1; D is perhaps TRBD1 (6 bases). The source is an adult with an advanced solid tumor such as melanoma, head and neck, liver or kidney cancer. The specimen comprised CD4+ or CD8+ T cells sorted from blood, sampled in a trial of the OX40 agonist ivuxolimab. For the CDR3, the DNA is TGCGCCAGCAGCTTGGCAGGGGCGGCCTACAATGAGCAGTTCTTC. It codes for CASSLAGAAYNEQFF.